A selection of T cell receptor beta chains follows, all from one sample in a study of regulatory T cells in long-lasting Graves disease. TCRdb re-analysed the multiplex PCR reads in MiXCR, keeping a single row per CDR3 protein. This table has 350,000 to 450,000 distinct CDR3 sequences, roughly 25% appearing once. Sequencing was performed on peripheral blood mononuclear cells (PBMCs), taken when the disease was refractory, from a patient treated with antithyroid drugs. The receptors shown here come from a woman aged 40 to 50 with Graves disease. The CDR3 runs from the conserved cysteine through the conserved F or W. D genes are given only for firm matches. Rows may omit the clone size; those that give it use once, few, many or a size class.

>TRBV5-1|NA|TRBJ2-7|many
CASSFGQGSYEQYF
TGTGCCAGCAGTTTCGGCCAGGGTTCCTACGAGCAGTACTTC
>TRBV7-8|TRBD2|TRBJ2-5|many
CASSLPGLARQETQYF
TGTGCCAGCAGCTTACCGGGACTAGCGAGACAAGAGACCCAGTACTTC
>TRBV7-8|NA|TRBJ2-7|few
CASSPTRQVRGEQYF
TGTGCCAGCAGCCCGACAAGACAGGTACGAGGCGAGCAGTACTTC
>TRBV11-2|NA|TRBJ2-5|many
CASSSISTPLQETQYF
TGTGCCAGCAGCTCAATATCGACACCGCTCCAAGAGACCCAGTACTTC
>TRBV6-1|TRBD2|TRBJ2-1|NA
CASSENMGLAAYEQFF
TGTGCCAGCAGTGAAAATATGGGACTAGCGGCGTATGAGCAGTTCTTC
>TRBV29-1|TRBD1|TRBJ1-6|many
CSVRQGARNSPLHF
TGCAGCGTCAGACAGGGGGCGCGGAATTCACCCCTCCACTTT
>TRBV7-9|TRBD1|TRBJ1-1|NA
CASSPRTGGPLRNTEAFF
TGTGCCAGCAGCCCCCGGACAGGGGGCCCCCTCAGGAATACTGAAGCTTTCTTT
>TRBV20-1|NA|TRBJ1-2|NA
CSASAREGPHGYTF
TGCAGTGCTAGTGCCAGGGAAGGGCCCCATGGCTACACCTTC
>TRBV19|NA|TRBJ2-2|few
CASSIYGTYTGELFF
TGTGCCAGTAGTATATACGGGACCTACACCGGGGAGCTGTTTTTT
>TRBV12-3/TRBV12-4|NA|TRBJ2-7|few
CASSTRYLSGMDYEQYF
TGTGCCAGCAGCACCCGGTATTTATCGGGGATGGATTACGAGCAGTACTTC
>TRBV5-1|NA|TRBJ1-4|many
CASSSDWANEKLFF
TGCGCCAGCAGCTCAGACTGGGCTAATGAAAAACTGTTTTTT
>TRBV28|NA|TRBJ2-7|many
CACTSYSYEQYF
TGTGCCTGTACTTCATACTCCTACGAGCAGTACTTC
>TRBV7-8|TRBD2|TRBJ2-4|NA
CASSYTRIAGSERAKNIQYF
TGTGCCAGCAGCTATACGAGGATAGCGGGGTCGGAGCGGGCCAAAAACATTCAGTACTTC
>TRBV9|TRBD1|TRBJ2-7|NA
CAGSVGDSTYEQYF
TGTGCCGGCAGCGTAGGGGACAGCACCTACGAGCAGTACTTC
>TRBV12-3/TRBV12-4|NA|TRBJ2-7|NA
CASSKRFSDSNLYEQYF
TGTGCCAGCAGTAAGAGATTCTCCGACAGTAACTTATACGAGCAGTACTTC
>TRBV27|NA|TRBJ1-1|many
CASSGGGVYTEAFF
TGTGCCAGTTCTGGGGGGGGTGTTTACACTGAAGCTTTCTTT
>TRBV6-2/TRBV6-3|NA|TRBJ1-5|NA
CASSIVGGGNQPQHF
TGTGCCAGCAGTATCGTCGGGGGCGGAAATCAGCCCCAGCATTTT
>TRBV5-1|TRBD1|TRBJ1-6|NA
CASSLGQGQGSPLHF
TGCGCCAGCAGCTTGGGACAGGGTCAAGGTTCACCCCTCCACTTT
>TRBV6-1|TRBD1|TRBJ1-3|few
CASSPGQVGNTIYF
TGTGCCAGCAGCCCCGGACAGGTTGGAAACACCATATATTTT
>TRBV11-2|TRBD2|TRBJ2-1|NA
CASSLGTSRSYRSYNEQFF
TGTGCCAGCAGCTTAGGGACTAGCAGGAGCTATCGCTCCTACAATGAGCAGTTCTTC
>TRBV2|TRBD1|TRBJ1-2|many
CASRLGDRGYGYTF
TGTGCCAGCAGGTTGGGCGACAGGGGCTATGGCTACACCTTC
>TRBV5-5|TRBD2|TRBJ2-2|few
CASSLEGAGANTGELFF
TGTGCCAGCAGCTTGGAGGGAGCGGGAGCGAACACCGGGGAGCTGTTTTTT
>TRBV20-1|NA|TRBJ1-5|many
CSARAGRIQPQHF
TGCAGTGCTAGGGCTGGGCGGATTCAGCCCCAGCATTTT
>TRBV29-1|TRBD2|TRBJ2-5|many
CSVQRGLIETQYF
TGCAGCGTTCAGCGGGGACTAATCGAGACCCAGTACTTC
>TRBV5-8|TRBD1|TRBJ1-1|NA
CASSLAGQGRWNTEAFF
TGTGCCAGCAGCCTGGCTGGACAGGGGAGGTGGAACACTGAAGCTTTCTTT
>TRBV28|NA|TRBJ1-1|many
CASSLGHPEAFF
TGTGCCAGCAGCCTGGGACACCCTGAAGCTTTCTTT
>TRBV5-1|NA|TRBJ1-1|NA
CASSSRVGGGTEAFF
TGCGCCAGCAGCTCCCGGGTGGGGGGGGGAACTGAAGCTTTCTTT
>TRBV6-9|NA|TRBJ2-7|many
CASSYGAKYEQYF
TGTGCCAGCAGTTACGGAGCTAAGTACGAGCAGTACTTC
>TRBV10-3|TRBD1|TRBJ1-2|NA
CAISESRTGVITF
TGTGCCATCAGCGAATCAAGGACAGGAGTAATCACCTTC
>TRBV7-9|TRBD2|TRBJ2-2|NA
CASSQRGLAANTGELFF
TGTGCCAGCAGCCAAAGGGGACTAGCGGCGAACACCGGGGAGCTGTTTTTT
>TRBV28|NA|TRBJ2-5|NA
CASSLIPGETQYF
TGTGCCAGCAGTTTAATCCCCGGAGAGACCCAGTACTTC
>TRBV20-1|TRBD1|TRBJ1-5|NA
CSATTGTEYSNQPQHF
TGCAGTGCCACGACAGGGACCGAATATAGCAATCAGCCCCAGCATTTT
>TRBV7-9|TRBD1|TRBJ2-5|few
CASSPRDRMQETQYF
TGTGCCAGCAGCCCCCGGGACAGGATGCAAGAGACCCAGTACTTC
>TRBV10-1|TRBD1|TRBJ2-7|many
CASSAGQGRGEQYF
TGCGCCAGCAGTGCGGGACAGGGGCGTGGAGAGCAGTACTTC
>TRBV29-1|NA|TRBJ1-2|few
CSVDRDGHGYTF
TGCAGCGTTGACAGGGATGGACATGGCTACACCTTC
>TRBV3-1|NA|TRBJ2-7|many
CASSQLALAAEQYF
TGTGCCAGCAGCCAATTGGCCCTGGCCGCCGAGCAGTACTTC
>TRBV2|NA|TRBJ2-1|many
CASWDSGNEQFF
TGTGCCAGTTGGGACTCTGGCAATGAGCAGTTCTTC
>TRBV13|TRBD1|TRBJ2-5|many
CASSGGQKETQYF
TGTGCCAGCAGCGGGGGACAGAAAGAGACCCAGTACTTC
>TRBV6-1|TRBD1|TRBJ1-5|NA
CASSRSGQRSDVHQPQHF
TGTGCCAGCAGCCGATCGGGACAGCGATCCGATGTGCATCAGCCCCAGCATTTT
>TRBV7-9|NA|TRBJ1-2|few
CASRSTLNYGYTF
TGTGCCAGCAGGTCGACACTCAACTATGGCTACACCTTC
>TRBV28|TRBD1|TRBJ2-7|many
CASNRGLDGYEQYF
TGTGCCAGCAATAGGGGGCTAGACGGCTACGAGCAGTACTTC
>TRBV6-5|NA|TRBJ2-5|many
CASSYSDGLSETQYF
TGTGCCAGCAGTTACTCGGACGGGTTAAGTGAGACCCAGTACTTC
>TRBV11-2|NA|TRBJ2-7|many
CASSLGGLTPYEQYF
TGTGCCAGCAGCTTAGGGGGGCTCACCCCCTACGAGCAGTACTTC
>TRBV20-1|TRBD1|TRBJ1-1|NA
CSARYRQGQLEAFF
TGCAGTGCTAGATATCGACAGGGCCAACTTGAAGCTTTCTTT
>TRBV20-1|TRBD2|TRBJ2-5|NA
CSACSEGGRVETQYF
TGCAGTGCTTGCTCCGAGGGCGGGAGGGTGGAGACCCAGTACTTC
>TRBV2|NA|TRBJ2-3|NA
CASSPWTVTDTQYF
TGTGCCAGCAGCCCCTGGACAGTCACAGATACGCAGTATTTT
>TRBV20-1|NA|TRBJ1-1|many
CSARRQRNTEAFF
TGCAGTGCTAGAAGACAGAGAAACACTGAAGCTTTCTTT
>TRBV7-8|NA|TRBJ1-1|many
CASSPTITGREAEAFF
TGTGCCAGCAGCCCCACGATTACAGGGCGGGAGGCTGAAGCTTTCTTT
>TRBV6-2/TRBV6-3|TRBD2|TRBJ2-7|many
CASSYSIAGPSSYEQYF
TGTGCCAGCAGTTATTCCATAGCGGGTCCGAGCTCCTACGAGCAGTACTTC
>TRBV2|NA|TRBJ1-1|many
CASRTGLVTMNTEAFF
TGTGCCAGCAGGACAGGCCTCGTAACTATGAACACTGAAGCTTTCTTT
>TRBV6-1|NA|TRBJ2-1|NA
CASSEMAPKFF
TGTGCCAGCAGTGAGATGGCCCCTAAGTTCTTC